The source of this T cell receptor beta chain is a study of OX40 agonist ivuxolimab in advanced cancers. Study-wide findings and caveats: No antigen was identified for the clonally expanded peripheral T cells.

This CDR3 is built from 15 residues. Germline V lookup: CDR1 SGHVS, CDR2 FNYEAQ. Trimming cost V 2 bases and J 6 bases, with 13 bases left between them. Of note for this clone: Its antigen remains unidentified.

Sequencing was performed with immunoSEQ multiplex PCR; in TCRdb, only in-frame clones are kept and a portion is missing. Counted here are about 78,000 clones, under 85% occurring once; the ten biggest clones make up about 0.44%. The clonotype originates from an adult with an advanced solid tumor such as melanoma, head and neck, liver or kidney cancer. The material sequenced was CD4+ or CD8+ T cells sorted from blood, taken in a trial of the OX40 agonist ivuxolimab. The chain links TRBV7-6 to TRBJ2-2; D unresolved. The CDR3 DNA follows: TGTGCCAGCAGCTTACCCGCCTACGCGGCCGGGGAGCTGTTTTTT. As protein: CASSLPAYAAGELFF.